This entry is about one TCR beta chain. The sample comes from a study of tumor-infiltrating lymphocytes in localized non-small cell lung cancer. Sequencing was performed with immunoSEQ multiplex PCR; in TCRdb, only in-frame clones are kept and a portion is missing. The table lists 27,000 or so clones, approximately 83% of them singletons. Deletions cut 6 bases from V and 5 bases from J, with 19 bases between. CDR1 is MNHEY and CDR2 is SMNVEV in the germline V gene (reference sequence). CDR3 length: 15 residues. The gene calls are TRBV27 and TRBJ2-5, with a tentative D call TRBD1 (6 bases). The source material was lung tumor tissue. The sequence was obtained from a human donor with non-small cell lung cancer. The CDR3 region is CASSMTGGTWETQYF. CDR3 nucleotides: TGTGCCAGCAGCATGACAGGAGGAACATGGGAGACCCAGTACTTC.